The clone carrying this T cell receptor (beta chain) came up many times. These data belong to a study of T cells in Graves' hyperthyroidism and ophthalmopathy. The CDR3 has 16 residues. The germline V gene encodes CDR1 KGHSH and CDR2 LQKENI. The ends lost 0 bases at V and 9 bases at J; junction bases unmatched: 4. From RNA transcripts, TCR beta CDR3 regions were amplified. An initial round of RT-PCR targeting the TCR CDR3 relied on the HTBI primer set. TCRdb re-analysed the multiplex PCR reads in MiXCR, keeping a single row per CDR3 protein. The sample includes about 590,000 distinct CDR3 sequences, about 14% of them seen just once.

This clonotype was obtained from a woman aged 18-30 years with Graves' ophthalmopathy. Sequenced sample: blood. The genes are TRBV18 and TRBJ1-6; TRBD1 aligns across 11 bases. CDR3 sequence (DNA): TGTGCCAGCTCACCACCGGGACAGGGGGTAGCTTCACCCCTCCACTTT. Residues: CASSPPGQGVASPLHF.